One and the same sample provided the 5 T cell receptor beta chains below, sequenced in a study of Graves' ophthalmopathy and Graves' hyperthyroidism. RNA transcripts provided the template for amplifying TCR beta CDR3 regions. HTBI primers were used in a first-round RT-PCR, which preceded a second-round multiplex PCR. Via MiXCR, TCRdb re-called the multiplex PCR reads, giving one row per CDR3 protein. The profile shows some 1.1 million distinct CDR3 sequences, less than 45% of them singletons. The specimen sequenced was peripheral blood or thyroid tissue (not recorded which). The receptor source for this set is an adult man with Graves' hyperthyroidism.

This chain joins TRBV7-2 and TRBJ1-1; D not certain. Germline V gene sequence: CDR1 SGHTA, CDR2 FQGNSA. The CDR3 consists of 13 residues. The germline V and J ends were trimmed by 1 base and 7 bases, with 10 bases remaining between them. The CDR3 nucleotides read TGTGCCAGCAGCTTAGTTTGGCGATTTGAAGCTTTCTTT. Translation gives CASSLVWRFEAFF.

The chain links TRBV6-5 to TRBJ2-7; TRBD2 matches 9 bases. Germline V CDR1 and CDR2: MNHEY, SVGAGI. The CDR3 contains 15 residues. The ends lost 4 bases at V and 5 bases at J; junction bases unmatched: 9. The CDR3: CASSSLAGDVDEQYF. In nucleotides, the CDR3 is TGTGCCAGCAGTTCGTTAGCGGGAGATGTTGACGAGCAGTACTTC.

As concerns this clonotype: Germline and junction disagree at one end, which may indicate a read error. The chain couples TRBV5-1 to TRBJ2-1; 9 bases align to TRBD2. The CDR3 consists of 17 residues. Germline CDR1 is SGHRS and CDR2 is YFSETQ. The CDR3 is CASTLSPMRGGRDEQLF. CDR3 DNA: TGCGCCAGCACCCTATCTCCGATGCGGGGGGGCCGGGATGAGCAGCTCTTC.

This sequence joins TRBV29-1 and TRBJ1-4; a weak D match, TRBD1 (5 bases). The V end was cut by 7 bases, the J end by 6 bases, with 18 bases between. This CDR3 has 14 residues. Germline CDR1 and CDR2: SQVTM and ANQGSEA. The CDR3 nucleotides read TGCAGCGCCGAAGGCGAAGGGGTCGATGAAAAACTGTTTTTT. Amino acid sequence: CSAEGEGVDEKLFF.

V usage is TRBV6-4 and J usage is TRBJ1-2; D is ambiguous. The CDR3 sequence is 13 residues long. V was trimmed by 10 bases and J by 7 bases, leaving 19 bases between them. Germline V gene sequence: CDR1 MRHNA, CDR2 SNTAGT. CDR3 nucleotide sequence: TGTGCCACCAGCCCCGGTTGGGATCGTGGCTACACCTTC. Protein product: CATSPGWDRGYTF.